This T cell receptor beta chain was sequenced for a study of CDR3 diversity in severe acne. TCRdb ran MiXCR on the PCR reads and lists one entry per CDR3 protein. The table lists tens of thousands of distinct CDR3 sequences, approximately 49% of them singletons. The sequence came from a male donor with severe acne vulgaris. Material for sequencing was blood.

CDR3 in DNA: TGTGCCAGTAGTGTGGCGGGAGGGCCGGACGAGCAGTACTTC. It encodes CASSVAGGPDEQYF. The chain employs TRBV28 and TRBJ2-7; 9 nucleotides line up with TRBD2. Germline trimming cut 9 bases from V and 5 bases from J; bases unmatched to any gene: 11. Germline V gives CDR1 MDHEN, CDR2 SYDVKM. This CDR3 comprises 14 residues.